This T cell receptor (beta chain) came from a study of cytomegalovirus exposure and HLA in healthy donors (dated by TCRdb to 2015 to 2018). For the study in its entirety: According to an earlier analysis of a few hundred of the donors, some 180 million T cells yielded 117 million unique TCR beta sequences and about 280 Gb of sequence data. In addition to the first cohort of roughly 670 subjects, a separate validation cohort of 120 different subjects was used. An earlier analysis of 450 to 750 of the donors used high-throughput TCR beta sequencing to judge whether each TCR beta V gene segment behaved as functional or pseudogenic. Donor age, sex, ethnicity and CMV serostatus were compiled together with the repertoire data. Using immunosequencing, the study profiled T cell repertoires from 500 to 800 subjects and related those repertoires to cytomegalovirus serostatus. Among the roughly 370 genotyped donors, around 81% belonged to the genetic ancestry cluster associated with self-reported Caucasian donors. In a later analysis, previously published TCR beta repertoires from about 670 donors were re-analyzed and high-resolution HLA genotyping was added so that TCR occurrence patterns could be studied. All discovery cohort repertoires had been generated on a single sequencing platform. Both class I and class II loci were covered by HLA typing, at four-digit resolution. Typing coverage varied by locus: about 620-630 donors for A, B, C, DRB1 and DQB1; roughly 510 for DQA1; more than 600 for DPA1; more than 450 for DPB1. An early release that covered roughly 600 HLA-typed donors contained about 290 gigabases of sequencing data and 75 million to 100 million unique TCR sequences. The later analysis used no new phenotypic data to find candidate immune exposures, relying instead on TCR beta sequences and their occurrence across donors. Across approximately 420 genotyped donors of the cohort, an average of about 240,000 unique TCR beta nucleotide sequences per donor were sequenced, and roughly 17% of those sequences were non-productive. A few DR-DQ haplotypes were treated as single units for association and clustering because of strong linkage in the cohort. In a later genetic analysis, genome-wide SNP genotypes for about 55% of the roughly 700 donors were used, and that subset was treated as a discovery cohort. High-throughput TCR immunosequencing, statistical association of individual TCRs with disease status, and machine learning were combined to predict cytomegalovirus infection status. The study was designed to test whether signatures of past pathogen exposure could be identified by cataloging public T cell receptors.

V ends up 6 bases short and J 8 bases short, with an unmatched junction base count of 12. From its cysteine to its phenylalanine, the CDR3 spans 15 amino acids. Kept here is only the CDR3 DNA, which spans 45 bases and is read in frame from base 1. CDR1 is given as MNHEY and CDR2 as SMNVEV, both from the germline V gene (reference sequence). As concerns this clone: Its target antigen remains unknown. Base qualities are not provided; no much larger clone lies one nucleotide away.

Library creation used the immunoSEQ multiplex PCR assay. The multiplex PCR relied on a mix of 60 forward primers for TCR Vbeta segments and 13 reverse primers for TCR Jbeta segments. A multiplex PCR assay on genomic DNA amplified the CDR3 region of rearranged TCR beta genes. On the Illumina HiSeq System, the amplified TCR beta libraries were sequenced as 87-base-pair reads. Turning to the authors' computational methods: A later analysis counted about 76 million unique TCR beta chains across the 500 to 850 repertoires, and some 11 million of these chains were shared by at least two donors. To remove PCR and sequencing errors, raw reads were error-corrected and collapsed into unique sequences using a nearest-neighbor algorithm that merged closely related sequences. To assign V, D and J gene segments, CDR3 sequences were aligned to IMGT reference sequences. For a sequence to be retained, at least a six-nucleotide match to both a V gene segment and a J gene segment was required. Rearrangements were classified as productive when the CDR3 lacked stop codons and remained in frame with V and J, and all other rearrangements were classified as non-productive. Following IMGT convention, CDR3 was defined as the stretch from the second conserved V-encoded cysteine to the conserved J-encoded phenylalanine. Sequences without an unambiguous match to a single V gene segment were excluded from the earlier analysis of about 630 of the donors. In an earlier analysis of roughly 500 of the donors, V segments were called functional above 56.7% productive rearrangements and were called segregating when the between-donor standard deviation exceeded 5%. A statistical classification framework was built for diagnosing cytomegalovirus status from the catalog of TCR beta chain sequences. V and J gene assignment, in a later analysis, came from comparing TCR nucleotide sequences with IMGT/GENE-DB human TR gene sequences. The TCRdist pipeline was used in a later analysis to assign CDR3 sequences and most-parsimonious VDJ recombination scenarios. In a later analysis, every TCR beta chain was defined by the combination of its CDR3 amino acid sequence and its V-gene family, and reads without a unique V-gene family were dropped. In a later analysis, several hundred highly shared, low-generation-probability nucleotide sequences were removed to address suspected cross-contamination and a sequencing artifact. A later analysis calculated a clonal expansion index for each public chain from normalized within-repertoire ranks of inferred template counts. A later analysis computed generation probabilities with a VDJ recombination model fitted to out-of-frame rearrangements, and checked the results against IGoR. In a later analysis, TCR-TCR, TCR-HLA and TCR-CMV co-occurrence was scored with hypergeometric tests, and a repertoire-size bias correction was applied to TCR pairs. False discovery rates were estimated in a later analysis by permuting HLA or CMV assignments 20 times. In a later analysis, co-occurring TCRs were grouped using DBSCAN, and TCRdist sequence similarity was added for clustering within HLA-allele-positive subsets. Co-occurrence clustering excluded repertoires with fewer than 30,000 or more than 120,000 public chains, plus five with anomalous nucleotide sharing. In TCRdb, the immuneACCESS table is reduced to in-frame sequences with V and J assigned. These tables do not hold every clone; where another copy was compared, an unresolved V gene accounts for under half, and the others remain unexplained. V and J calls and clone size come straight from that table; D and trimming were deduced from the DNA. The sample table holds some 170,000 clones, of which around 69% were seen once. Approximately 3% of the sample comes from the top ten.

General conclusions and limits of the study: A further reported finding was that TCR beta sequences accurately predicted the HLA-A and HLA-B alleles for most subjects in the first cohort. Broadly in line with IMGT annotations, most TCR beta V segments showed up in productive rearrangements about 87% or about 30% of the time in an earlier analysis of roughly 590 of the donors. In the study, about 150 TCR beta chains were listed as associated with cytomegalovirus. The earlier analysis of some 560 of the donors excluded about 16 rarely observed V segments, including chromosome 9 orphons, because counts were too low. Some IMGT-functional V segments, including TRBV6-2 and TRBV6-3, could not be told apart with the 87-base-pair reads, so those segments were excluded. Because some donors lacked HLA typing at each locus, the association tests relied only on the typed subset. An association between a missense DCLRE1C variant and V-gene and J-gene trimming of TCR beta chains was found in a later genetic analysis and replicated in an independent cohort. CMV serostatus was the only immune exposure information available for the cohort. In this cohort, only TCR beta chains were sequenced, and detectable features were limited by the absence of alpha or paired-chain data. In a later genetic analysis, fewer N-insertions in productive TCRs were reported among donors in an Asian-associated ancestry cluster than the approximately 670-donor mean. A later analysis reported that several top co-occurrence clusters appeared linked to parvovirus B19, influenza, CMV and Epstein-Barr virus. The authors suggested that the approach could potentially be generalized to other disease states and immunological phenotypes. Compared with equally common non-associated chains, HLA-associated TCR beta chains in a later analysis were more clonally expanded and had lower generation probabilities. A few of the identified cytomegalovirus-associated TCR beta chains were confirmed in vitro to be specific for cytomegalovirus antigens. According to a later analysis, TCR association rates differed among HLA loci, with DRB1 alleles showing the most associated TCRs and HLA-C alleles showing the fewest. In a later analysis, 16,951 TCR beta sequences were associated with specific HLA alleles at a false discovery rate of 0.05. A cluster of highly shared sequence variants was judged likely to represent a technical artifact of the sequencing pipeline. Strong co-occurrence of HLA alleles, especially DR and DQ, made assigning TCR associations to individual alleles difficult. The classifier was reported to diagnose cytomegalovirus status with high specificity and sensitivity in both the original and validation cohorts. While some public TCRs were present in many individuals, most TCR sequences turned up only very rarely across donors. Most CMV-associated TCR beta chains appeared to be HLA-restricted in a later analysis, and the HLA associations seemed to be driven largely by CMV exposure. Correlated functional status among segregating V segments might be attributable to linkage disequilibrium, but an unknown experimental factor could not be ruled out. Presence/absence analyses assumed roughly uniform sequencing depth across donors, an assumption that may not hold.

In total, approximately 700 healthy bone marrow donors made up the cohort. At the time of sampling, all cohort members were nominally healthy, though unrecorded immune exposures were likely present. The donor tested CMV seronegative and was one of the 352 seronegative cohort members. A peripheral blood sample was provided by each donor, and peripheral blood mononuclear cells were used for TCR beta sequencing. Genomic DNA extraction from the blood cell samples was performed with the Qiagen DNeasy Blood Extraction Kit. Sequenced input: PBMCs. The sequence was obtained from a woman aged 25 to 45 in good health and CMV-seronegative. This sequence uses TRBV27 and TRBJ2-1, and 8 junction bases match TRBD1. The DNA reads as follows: TGTGCCAGCAGAAACGACAGGGGAACGGGCGATGAGCAGTTCTTC. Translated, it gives CASRNDRGTGDEQFF.